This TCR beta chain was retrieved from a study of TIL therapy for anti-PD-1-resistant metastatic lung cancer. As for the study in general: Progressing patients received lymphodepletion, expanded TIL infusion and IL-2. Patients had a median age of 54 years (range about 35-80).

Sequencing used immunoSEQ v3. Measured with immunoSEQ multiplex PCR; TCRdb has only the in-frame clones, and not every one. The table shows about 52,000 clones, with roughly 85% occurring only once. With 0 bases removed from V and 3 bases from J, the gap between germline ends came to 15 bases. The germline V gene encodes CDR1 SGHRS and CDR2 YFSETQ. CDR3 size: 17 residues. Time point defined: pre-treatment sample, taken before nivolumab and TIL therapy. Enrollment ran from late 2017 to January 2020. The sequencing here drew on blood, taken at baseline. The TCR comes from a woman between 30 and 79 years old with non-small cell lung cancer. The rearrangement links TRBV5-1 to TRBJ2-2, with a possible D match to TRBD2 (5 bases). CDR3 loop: CASSLVRLASDTGELFF. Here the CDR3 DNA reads TGCGCCAGCAGCTTGGTCCGGCTAGCTTCGGACACCGGGGAGCTGTTTTTT.